The entry below describes one T cell receptor (beta chain). Its antigen is unknown. This CDR3 contains 16 residues. V dropped 5 bases and J dropped 8; count of bases not matched to a gene: 9. Germline V gene lookup returns CDR1 LGHNA and CDR2 YNFKEQ. These data originate in a study of cytomegalovirus exposure and HLA in healthy donors. 13 Jbeta primers and 60 Vbeta primers were used for the PCR. Assay used: immunoSEQ multiplex PCR; TCRdb lists only in-frame clones, some missing. The table has roughly 290,000 clones, about 90% seen once. Findings and limits, study-wide: Researchers catalogued some 160 TCR beta chains as cytomegalovirus-associated. In a later analysis, TCR beta V- and J-gene trimming was associated with a missense DCLRE1C variant.

V gene TRBV4-2 combines with J gene TRBJ2-1; TRBD2 matches at 13 bases. This TCR came from a woman younger than 30 in good health and CMV-seronegative. The sample consisted of PBMCs. CDR3 nucleotide sequence: TGTGCCAGCAGCTCCCGACTAGCGGGGGGCCAGGATGAGCAGTTCTTC. It encodes CASSSRLAGGQDEQFF.